This T cell receptor (beta chain) emerged from a study of cytomegalovirus exposure and HLA in healthy donors. The CDR3 extends over 14 amino acids. V dropped 4 bases and J dropped 2 bases, with 13 bases sitting between them. The germline CDR1 and CDR2 sequences are SGHRS and YFSETQ. Donors had nominal health at sampling but likely had unrecorded immune exposures. PCR employed 60 Vbeta and 13 Jbeta primers. In the original analysis: Roughly 12 million of 75 million to 85 million unique TCR beta chains were shared, per a later count. Assay: immunoSEQ multiplex PCR; the TCRdb copy retains only in-frame clones and omits some. V and J calls and clone size come straight from that table; D and trimming were deduced from the DNA. The table records about 170,000 clones, more than 70% of them present only once. As concerns this clone: Its specificity is not known.

The study's findings and limits: Most TCR sequences proved rare, with some public TCRs found in many donors. It was only CMV serostatus that was available as immune exposure information.

This TCR derives from a woman aged 50 to 60 in good health and CMV-seropositive. The genes are TRBV5-1 and TRBJ2-7, with a tentative D call TRBD2 (7 bases). The sample consisted of PBMCs. CDR3 coding DNA: TGCGCCAGCAGCCGAGCGGGACACACCTACGAGCAGTACTTC. This sequence encodes CASSRAGHTYEQYF. Together with reference TRBV5-1 and TRBJ2-7, the CDR3 gives the full variable domain: KAGVTQTPRYLIKTRGQQVTLSCSPISGHRSVSWYQQTPGQGLQFLFEYFSETQRNKGNFPGRFSGRQFSNSRSEMNVSTLELGDSALYLCASSRAGHTYEQYFGPGTRLTVT.